Listed here are 7 T cell receptor beta chains from one sample, sequenced in a study of a mutant IDH1 vaccine in newly diagnosed glioma. Time point here: week 47, end of study. The study gave 300 ug of mutant IDH1 20-mer peptide per vaccine dose, with topical imiquimod. Clones were read by immunoSEQ multiplex PCR, and TCRdb kept only the in-frame ones, dropping some. The sample has 10,000 to 14,000 clones, about 81% seen once. No antigens are known for them. The material sequenced was PBMCs, taken from a glioma patient whose treatment included an IDH1 peptide vaccine. All receptors derive from a man aged 25-45 years with glioma.

The V call is TRBV12-5, the J call TRBJ2-2, with 7 bases fitting TRBD2. This CDR3 contains 17 residues. The germline CDR1 and CDR2 sequences are LGHNT and FRNRAP. V lost 5 bases and J lost 6; bases outside the gene matches: 15. In DNA, the CDR3 is TGTGCTAGTGGTCCTGACATCGCTCCGGGGGGTCCCGGGGAGCTGTTTTTT. It specifies CASGPDIAPGGPGELFF.

V and J are TRBV5-6 and TRBJ2-1; 8 nucleotides line up with TRBD2. J gave up 0 bases and V 5 bases, and 13 bases lay outside the gene matches. The CDR3 covers 18 residues. Germline V lookup: CDR1 SGHDT, CDR2 YYEEEE. The CDR3 protein is CASRFSGTRDSSYNEQFF. CDR3 nucleotides: TGTGCCAGCAGATTCTCCGGGACTAGGGATAGCTCCTACAATGAGCAGTTCTTC.

The rearrangement links TRBV2 to TRBJ1-1; D unclear. V was cut by 8 bases and J by 0 bases, with 13 bases left in between. This CDR3 has 14 amino acids. CDR1 SNHLY and CDR2 FYNNEI come from the germline V gene. CDR3 protein: CASRGGTMNTEAFF. Here the CDR3 DNA reads TGTGCCAGCCGCGGCGGTACCATGAACACTGAAGCTTTCTTT.

This clone came up a few times. The rearrangement links TRBV6-4 to TRBJ1-1; D uncertain. In germline, CDR1 is MRHNA, CDR2 SNTAGT. The V end was cut by 0 bases, the J end by 5 bases, with 10 bases between. The CDR3 runs 14 residues. The DNA of the CDR3 is TGTGCCAGCAGTGACTCGAATCGGGGTACTGAAGCTTTCTTT. It codes for CASSDSNRGTEAFF.

The chain joins TRBV7-9 to TRBJ2-2, with a tentative D call TRBD2 (6 bases). The CDR3 totals 16 residues. V shed 5 bases and J shed 1 base, with 14 bases lying between them. The germline V gene encodes CDR1 SEHNR and CDR2 FQNEAQ (reference sequence). Written as DNA, the CDR3 is TGTGCCAGCAGCCCTGTGGAGGGAGTGAACACCGGGGAGCTGTTTTTT. It encodes CASSPVEGVNTGELFF. Together with reference TRBV7-9 and TRBJ2-2, the CDR3 gives the full variable domain: DTGVSQNPRHKITKRGQNVTFRCDPISEHNRLYWYRQTLGQGPEFLTYFQNEAQLEKSRLLSDRFSAERPKGSFSTLEIQRTEQGDSAMYLCASSPVEGVNTGELFFGEGSRLTVL.

The rearrangement uses TRBV2 and TRBJ2-5, with D perhaps given as TRBD1 or TRBD2 (5 bases each). Trimming took 6 bases from V and 1 from J, leaving 15 bases between them. This CDR3 spans 15 amino acids. Germline CDR1 is SNHLY and CDR2 is FYNNEI. The CDR3 protein is CASRTRDQGQETQYF. The CDR3 DNA is TGTGCCAGCAGAACCCGGGACCAGGGCCAAGAGACCCAGTACTTC.

CDR3 sequence (DNA): TGTGCCAGCAGACCCAAGACGCAGCTTGAAGGAGAGACCCAGTACTTC. This sequence encodes CASRPKTQLEGETQYF. The chain joins TRBV27 to TRBJ2-5, with unresolved D. Trimming pared 6 bases from V and 4 bases from J, leaving 21 bases between. The CDR3 is 16 amino acids. CDR1 is MNHEY, CDR2 SMNVEV, per germline (reference sequence).